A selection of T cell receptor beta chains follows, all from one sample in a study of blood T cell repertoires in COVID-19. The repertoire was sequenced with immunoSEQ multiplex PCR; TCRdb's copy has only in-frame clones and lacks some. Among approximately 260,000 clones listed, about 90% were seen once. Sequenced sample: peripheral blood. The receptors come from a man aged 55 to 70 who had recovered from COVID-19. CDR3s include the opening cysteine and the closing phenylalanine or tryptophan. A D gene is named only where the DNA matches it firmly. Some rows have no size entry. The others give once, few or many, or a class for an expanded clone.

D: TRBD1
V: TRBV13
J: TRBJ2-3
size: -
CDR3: CASSPGPDRGPTDTQYF
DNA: TGTGCCAGCAGCCCCGGGCCCGACAGGGGACCCACAGATACGCAGTATTTT

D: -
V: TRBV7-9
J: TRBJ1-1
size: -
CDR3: CASSLVGRDFSAEAFF
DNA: TGTGCCAGCAGCTTAGTGGGGCGGGACTTCAGTGCTGAAGCTTTCTTT

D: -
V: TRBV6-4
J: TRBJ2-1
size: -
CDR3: CASRGGREQFF
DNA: TGTGCCAGCAGAGGTGGGCGTGAGCAGTTCTTC

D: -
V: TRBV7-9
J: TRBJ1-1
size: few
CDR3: CASSSLRGTEAFF
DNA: TGTGCCAGCAGCTCTCTTCGGGGAACTGAAGCTTTCTTT

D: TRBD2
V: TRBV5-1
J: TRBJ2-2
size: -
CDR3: CASSATSGAGELFF
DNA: TGCGCCAGCAGCGCCACTAGCGGGGCCGGGGAGCTGTTTTTT

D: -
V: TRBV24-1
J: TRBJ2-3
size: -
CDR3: CATSDFGSPSTDTQYF
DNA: TGTGCCACCAGTGATTTCGGGTCGCCCAGCACAGATACGCAGTATTTT

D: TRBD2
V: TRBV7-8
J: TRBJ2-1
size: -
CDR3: CASSKAGTSGGAYNEQFF
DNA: TGTGCCAGCAGCAAAGCCGGGACTAGCGGGGGGGCCTACAATGAGCAGTTCTTC

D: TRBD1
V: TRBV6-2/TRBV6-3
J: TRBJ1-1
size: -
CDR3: CASSYSGRGPAGEAFF
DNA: TGTGCCAGCAGTTACTCTGGCAGGGGGCCGGCTGGTGAAGCTTTCTTT

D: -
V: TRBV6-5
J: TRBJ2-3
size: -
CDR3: CASARGFVTDTQYF
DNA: TGTGCCAGCGCCCGCGGCTTTGTCACAGATACGCAGTATTTT

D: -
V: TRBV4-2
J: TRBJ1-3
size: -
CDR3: CASSQVVTPGSGNTIYF
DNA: TGTGCCAGCAGCCAAGTGGTGACACCCGGCTCTGGAAACACCATATATTTT

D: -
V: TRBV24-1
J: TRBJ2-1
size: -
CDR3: CATSDPNRAGQFF
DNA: TGTGCCACCAGTGATCCGAACAGGGCGGGGCAGTTCTTC

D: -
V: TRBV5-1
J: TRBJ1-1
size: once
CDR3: CASSLDNLGREAFF
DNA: TGCGCCAGCAGCTTGGATAATCTGGGGCGGGAAGCTTTCTTT

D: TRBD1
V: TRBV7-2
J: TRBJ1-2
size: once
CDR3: CASSLAGTANYGYTF
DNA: TGTGCCAGCAGCTTAGCCGGGACAGCTAACTATGGCTACACCTTC

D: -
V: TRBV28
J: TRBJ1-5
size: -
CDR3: CASSQEGDSRPQHF
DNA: TGTGCCAGCAGCCAAGAAGGGGACTCGAGGCCCCAGCATTTT

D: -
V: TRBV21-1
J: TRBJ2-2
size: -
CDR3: CASSKGGRQDQLTGDSGGLFF
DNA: TGTGCCAGCAGCAAAGGGGGAAGGCAGGACCAACTCACCGGGGACTCAGGGGGGCTGTTTTTT

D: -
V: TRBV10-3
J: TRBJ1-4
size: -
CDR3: CAISVGRTPNEKLFF
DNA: TGTGCCATCAGTGTGGGCAGGACACCTAATGAAAAACTGTTTTTT

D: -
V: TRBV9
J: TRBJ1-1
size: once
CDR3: CASSAVATTEAFF
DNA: TGTGCCAGCAGCGCAGTGGCAACCACTGAAGCTTTCTTT

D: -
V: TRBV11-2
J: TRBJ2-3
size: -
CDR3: CASSFGSDTQYF
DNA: TGTGCCAGCAGCTTCGGGTCAGATACGCAGTATTTT

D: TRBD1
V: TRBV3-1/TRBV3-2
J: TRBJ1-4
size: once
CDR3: CASSRKDRVGFGEKLFF
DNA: TGTGCCAGCAGCCGGAAGGACAGGGTAGGGTTCGGTGAAAAACTGTTTTTT

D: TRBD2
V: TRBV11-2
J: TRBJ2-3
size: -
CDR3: CASSHTSGSTDTQYF
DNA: TGTGCCAGCAGCCATACTAGCGGTAGCACAGATACGCAGTATTTT

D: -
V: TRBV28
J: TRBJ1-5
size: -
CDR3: CASSRTRVEVHNSNQPQHF
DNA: TGTGCCAGCAGTCGCACCCGAGTTGAGGTACATAATAGCAATCAGCCCCAGCATTTT

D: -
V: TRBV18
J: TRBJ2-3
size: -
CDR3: CASSPPSSDTQYF
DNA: TGTGCCAGCTCACCACCTTCGTCAGATACGCAGTATTTT

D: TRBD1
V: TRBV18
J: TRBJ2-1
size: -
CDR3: CASSPTGGGWNEQFF
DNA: TGTGCCAGCTCACCGACAGGGGGCGGATGGAATGAGCAGTTCTTC

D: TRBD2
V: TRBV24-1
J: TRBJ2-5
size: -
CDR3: CATSDPVAGRQGETQYF
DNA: TGTGCCACCAGTGATCCCGTAGCGGGGCGACAAGGGGAGACCCAGTACTTC

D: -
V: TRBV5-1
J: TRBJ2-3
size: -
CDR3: CASSLGYSHSDTQYF
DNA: TGCGCCAGCAGCTTGGGATATAGCCATTCAGATACGCAGTATTTT

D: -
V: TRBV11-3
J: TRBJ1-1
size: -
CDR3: CASSLGGPGGNTEAFF
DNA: TGTGCCAGCAGCTTAGGAGGTCCGGGGGGGAACACTGAAGCTTTCTTT

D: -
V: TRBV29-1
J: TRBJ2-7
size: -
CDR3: CSVVSSSYEQYF
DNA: TGCAGCGTTGTAAGTAGCTCCTACGAGCAGTACTTC

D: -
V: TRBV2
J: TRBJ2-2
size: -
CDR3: CASSEGYPNTGELFF
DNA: TGTGCCAGCAGTGAAGGCTATCCGAACACCGGGGAGCTGTTTTTT

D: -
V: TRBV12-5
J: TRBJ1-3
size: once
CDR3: CASGLVLGRLSGNTIYF
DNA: TGTGCTAGTGGTTTGGTACTAGGCAGGCTCTCTGGAAACACCATATATTTT

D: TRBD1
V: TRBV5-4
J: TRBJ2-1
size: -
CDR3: CASSLPPGQGYNEQFF
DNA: TGTGCCAGCAGCCTCCCCCCGGGACAGGGTTACAATGAGCAGTTCTTC

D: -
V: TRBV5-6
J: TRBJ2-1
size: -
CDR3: CASSLVITINEQFF
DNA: TGTGCCAGCAGCCTCGTGATTACAATCAATGAGCAGTTCTTC

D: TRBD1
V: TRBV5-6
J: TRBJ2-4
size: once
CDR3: CASSLKDRGRGNIQYF
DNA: TGTGCCAGCAGCCTCAAAGACAGGGGGCGAGGGAACATTCAGTACTTC

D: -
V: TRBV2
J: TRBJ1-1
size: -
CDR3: CATRRENTEAFF
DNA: TGTGCCACCAGGAGGGAGAACACTGAAGCTTTCTTT

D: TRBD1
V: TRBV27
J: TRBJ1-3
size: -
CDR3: CASSTGAGNTIYF
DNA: TGTGCCAGCAGCACAGGGGCTGGAAACACCATATATTTT

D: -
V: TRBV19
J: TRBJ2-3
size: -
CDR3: CASSSMLVSGTQYF
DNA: TGTGCCAGTTCCTCTATGTTGGTATCGGGGACGCAGTATTTT

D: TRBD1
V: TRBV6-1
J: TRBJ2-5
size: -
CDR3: CASSEVYRGGETQYF
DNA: TGTGCCAGCAGTGAAGTCTACAGGGGTGGGGAGACCCAGTACTTC

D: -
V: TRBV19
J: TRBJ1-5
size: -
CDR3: CASSMATYAQHF
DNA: TGTGCCAGTAGTATGGCAACGTACGCCCAGCATTTT

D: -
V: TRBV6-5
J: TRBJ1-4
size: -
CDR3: CASAQVGEKLFF
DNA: TGTGCCAGCGCACAGGTGGGGGAAAAACTGTTTTTT

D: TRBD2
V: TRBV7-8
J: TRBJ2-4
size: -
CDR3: CASSLLLAGGENIQYF
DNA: TGTGCCAGCAGCTTATTACTAGCGGGGGGGGAAAACATTCAGTACTTC

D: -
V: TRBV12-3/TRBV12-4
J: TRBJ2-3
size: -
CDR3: CASRGGRGVTQYF
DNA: TGTGCCAGCAGAGGGGGACGGGGGGTTACGCAGTATTTT

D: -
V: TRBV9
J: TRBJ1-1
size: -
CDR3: CASSVGQGTEAFF
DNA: TGTGCCAGCAGCGTAGGTCAGGGAACTGAAGCTTTCTTT

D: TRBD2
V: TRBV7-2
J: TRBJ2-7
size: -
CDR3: CASSPGLAGANEQYF
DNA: TGTGCCAGCAGCCCGGGACTAGCGGGGGCGAACGAGCAGTACTTC

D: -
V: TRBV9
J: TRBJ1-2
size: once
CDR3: CASSVVDSIDGYTF
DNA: TGTGCCAGCAGCGTAGTCGACAGTATCGATGGCTACACCTTC

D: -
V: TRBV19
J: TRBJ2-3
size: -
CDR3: CASSTEGADTQYF
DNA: TGTGCCAGTAGTACCGAGGGTGCAGATACGCAGTATTTT

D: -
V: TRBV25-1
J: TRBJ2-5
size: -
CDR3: CASKAQGETQYF
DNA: TGTGCCAGCAAAGCACAGGGAGAGACCCAGTACTTC